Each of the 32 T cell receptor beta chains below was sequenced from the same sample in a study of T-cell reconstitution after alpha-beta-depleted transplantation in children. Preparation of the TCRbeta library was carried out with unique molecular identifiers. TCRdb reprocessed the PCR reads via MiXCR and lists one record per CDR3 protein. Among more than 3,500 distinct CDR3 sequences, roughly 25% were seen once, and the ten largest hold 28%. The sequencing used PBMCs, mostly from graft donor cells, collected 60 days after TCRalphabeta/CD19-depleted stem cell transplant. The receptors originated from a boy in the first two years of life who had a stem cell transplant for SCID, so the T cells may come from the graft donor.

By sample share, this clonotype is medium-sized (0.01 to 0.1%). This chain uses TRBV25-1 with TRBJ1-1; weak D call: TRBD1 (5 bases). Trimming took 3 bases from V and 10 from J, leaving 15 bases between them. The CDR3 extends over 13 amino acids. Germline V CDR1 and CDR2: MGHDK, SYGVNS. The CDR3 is CASSDWRGEGAFF. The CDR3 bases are TGTGCCAGCAGTGATTGGAGAGGGGAAGGAGCTTTCTTT. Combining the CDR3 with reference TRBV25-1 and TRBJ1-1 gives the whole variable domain EADIYQTPRYLVIGTGKKITLECSQTMGHDKMYWYQQDPGMELHLIHYSYGVNSTEKGDLSSESTVSRIRTEHFPLTLESARPSHTSQYLCASSDWRGEGAFFGQGTRLTVV.

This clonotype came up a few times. The CDR3 region is CATRKSEAGGNIQYF. The CDR3 DNA reads TGTGCCACTCGTAAAAGCGAAGCGGGGGGGAACATTCAGTACTTC. The rearrangement links TRBV19 to TRBJ2-4; 10 positions match TRBD2. CDR1 is LNHDA and CDR2 is SQIVND in the germline V gene (reference sequence). V lost 10 bases and J lost 7; bases outside the gene matches: 13. The CDR3 loop spans 15 amino acids.

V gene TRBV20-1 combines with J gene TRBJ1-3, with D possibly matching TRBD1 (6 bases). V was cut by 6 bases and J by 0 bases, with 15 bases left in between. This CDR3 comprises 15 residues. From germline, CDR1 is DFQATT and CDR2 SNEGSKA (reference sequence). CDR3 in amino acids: CSADNRESSGNTIYF. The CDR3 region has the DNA TGCAGTGCAGATAACAGGGAGAGCTCTGGAAACACCATATATTTT.

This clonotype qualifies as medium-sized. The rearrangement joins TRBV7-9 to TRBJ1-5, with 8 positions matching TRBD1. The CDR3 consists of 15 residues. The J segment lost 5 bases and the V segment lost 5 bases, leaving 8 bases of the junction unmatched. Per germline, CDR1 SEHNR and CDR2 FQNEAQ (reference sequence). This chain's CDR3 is CASSAGTGLYQPQHF. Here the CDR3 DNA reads TGTGCCAGCAGCGCAGGGACAGGACTTTATCAGCCCCAGCATTTT.

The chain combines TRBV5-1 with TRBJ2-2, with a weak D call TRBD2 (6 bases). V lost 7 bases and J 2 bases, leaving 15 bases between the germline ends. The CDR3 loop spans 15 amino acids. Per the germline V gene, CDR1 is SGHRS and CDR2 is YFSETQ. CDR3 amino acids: CASGEAGVNTGELFF. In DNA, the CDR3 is TGCGCCAGCGGCGAAGCGGGCGTCAACACCGGGGAGCTGTTTTTT.

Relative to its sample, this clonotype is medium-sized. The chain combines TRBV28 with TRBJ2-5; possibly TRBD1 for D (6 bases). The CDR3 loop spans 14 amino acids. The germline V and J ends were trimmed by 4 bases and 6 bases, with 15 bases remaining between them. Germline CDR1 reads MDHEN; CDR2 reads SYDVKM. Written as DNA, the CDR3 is TGTGCCAGCAGTTCCGTGGGGGCGATGAAGACCCAGTACTTC. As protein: CASSSVGAMKTQYF.

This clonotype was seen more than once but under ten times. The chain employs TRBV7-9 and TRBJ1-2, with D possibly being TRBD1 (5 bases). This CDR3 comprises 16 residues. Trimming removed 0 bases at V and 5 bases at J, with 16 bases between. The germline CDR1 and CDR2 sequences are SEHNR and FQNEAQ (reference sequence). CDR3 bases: TGTGCCAGCAGCTTAGCGGGTGGGGCGGTGCGATATGGCTACACCTTC. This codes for CASSLAGGAVRYGYTF.

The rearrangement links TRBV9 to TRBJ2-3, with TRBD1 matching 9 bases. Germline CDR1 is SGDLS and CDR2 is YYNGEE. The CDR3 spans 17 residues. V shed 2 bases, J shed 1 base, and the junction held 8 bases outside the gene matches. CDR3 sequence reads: CASSVHPTGGGTDTQYF. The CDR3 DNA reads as TGTGCCAGCAGCGTTCATCCAACAGGGGGCGGCACAGATACGCAGTATTTT.

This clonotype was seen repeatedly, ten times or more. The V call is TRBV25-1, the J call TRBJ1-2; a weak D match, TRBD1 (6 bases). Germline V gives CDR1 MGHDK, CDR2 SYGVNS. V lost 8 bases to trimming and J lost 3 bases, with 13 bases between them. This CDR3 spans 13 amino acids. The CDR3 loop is CASGGASDYGYTF. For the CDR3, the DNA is TGTGCCAGCGGGGGGGCCTCGGACTATGGCTACACCTTC.

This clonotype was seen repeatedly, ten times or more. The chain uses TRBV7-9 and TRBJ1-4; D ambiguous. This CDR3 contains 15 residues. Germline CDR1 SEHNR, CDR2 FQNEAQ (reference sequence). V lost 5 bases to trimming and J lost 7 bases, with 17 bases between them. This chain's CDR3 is CASSHGGKAFEKLFF. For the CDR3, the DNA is TGTGCCAGCAGCCACGGAGGGAAAGCCTTTGAAAAACTGTTTTTT. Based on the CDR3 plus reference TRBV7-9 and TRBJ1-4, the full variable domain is DTGVSQNPRHKITKRGQNVTFRCDPISEHNRLYWYRQTLGQGPEFLTYFQNEAQLEKSRLLSDRFSAERPKGSFSTLEIQRTEQGDSAMYLCASSHGGKAFEKLFFGSGTQLSVL.

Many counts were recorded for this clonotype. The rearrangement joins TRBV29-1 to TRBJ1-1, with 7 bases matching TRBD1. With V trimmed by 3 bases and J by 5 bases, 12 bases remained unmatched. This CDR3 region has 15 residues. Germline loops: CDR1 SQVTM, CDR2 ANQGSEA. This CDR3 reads CSVEGRQGGVTEAFF. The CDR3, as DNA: TGCAGCGTTGAGGGAAGACAGGGTGGTGTGACTGAAGCTTTCTTT.

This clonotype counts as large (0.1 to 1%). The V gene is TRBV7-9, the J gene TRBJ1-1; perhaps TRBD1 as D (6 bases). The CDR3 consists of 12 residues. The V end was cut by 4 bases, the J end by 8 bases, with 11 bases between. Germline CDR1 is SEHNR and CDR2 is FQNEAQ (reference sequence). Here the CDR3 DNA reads TGTGCCAGCAGCTCCTCAGGGGTCGAAGCTTTCTTT. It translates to CASSSSGVEAFF. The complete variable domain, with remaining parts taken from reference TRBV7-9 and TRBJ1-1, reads DTGVSQNPRHKITKRGQNVTFRCDPISEHNRLYWYRQTLGQGPEFLTYFQNEAQLEKSRLLSDRFSAERPKGSFSTLEIQRTEQGDSAMYLCASSSSGVEAFFGQGTRLTVV.

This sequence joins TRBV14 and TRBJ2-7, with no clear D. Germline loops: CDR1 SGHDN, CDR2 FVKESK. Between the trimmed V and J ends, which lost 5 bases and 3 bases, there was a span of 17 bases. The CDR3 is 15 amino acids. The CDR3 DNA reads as TGTGCCAGCAGCATGGGCCTTGGAGCGTACTACGAGCAGTACTTC. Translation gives CASSMGLGAYYEQYF.

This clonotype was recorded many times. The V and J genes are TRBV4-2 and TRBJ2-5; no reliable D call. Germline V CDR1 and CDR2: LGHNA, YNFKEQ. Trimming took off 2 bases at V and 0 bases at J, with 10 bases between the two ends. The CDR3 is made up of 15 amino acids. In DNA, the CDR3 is TGTGCCAGCAGCCAACCCGAGGCAGACCAAGAGACCCAGTACTTC. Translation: CASSQPEADQETQYF.

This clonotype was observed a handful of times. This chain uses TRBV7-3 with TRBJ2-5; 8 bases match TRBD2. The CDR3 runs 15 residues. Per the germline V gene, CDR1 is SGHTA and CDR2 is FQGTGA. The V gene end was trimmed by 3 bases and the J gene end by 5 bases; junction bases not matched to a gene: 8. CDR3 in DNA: TGTGCCAGCAGCTTCTACCGGGGGGGGTATGAGACCCAGTACTTC. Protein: CASSFYRGGYETQYF. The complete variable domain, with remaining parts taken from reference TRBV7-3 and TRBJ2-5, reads GAGVSQTPSNKVTEKGKYVELRCDPISGHTALYWYRQSLGQGPEFLIYFQGTGAADDSGLPNDRFFAVRPEGSVSTLKIQRTERGDSAVYLCASSFYRGGYETQYFGPGTRLLVL.

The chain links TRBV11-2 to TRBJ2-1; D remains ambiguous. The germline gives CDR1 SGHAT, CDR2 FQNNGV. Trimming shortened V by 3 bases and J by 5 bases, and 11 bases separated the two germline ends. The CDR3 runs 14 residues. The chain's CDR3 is CASSFLADHNEQFF. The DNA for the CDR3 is TGTGCCAGCAGCTTTTTGGCGGACCACAATGAGCAGTTCTTC.

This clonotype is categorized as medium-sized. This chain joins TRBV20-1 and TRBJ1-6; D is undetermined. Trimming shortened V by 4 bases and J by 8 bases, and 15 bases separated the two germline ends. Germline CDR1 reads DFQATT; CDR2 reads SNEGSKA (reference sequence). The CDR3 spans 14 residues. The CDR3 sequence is CSATLHRRDSPLHF. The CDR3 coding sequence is TGCAGTGCTACCCTCCATCGGCGGGATTCACCCCTCCACTTT.

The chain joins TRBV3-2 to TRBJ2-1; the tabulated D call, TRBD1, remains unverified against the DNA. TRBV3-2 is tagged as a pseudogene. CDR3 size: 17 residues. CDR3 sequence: CASCAPSKTGSYNEQFF. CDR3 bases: TGTGCCTCCTGCGCACCATCCAAGACAGGGAGCTACAATGAGCAGTTCTTC.

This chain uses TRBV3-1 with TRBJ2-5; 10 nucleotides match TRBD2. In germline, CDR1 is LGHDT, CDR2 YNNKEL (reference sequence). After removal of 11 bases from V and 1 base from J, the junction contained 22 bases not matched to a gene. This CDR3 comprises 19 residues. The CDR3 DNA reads TGTGCCTCCACCCAAGACCGTGTAAGGAGCGGGGGGGTCCAAGAGACCCAGTACTTC. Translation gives CASTQDRVRSGGVQETQYF.

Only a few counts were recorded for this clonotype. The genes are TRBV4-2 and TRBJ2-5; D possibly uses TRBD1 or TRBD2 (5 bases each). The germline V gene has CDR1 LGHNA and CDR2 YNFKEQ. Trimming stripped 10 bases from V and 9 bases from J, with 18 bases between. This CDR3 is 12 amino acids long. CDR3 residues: CAMGPGPLPQYF. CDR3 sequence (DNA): TGTGCCATGGGCCCGGGGCCCCTTCCCCAGTACTTC.

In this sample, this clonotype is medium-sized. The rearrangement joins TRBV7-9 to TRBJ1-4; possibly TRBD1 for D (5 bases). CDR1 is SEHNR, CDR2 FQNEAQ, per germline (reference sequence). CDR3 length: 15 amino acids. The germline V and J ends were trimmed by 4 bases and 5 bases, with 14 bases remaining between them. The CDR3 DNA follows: TGTGCCAGCAGCTCCACGGGACGGACGAATGAAAAACTGTTTTTT. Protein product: CASSSTGRTNEKLFF. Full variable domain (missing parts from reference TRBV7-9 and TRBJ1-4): DTGVSQNPRHKITKRGQNVTFRCDPISEHNRLYWYRQTLGQGPEFLTYFQNEAQLEKSRLLSDRFSAERPKGSFSTLEIQRTEQGDSAMYLCASSSTGRTNEKLFFGSGTQLSVL.

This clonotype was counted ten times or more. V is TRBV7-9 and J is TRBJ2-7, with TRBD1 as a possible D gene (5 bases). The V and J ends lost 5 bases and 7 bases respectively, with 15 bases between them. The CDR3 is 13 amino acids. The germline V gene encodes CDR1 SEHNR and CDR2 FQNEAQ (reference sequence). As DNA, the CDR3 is TGTGCCAGCAGCCCCCCAGGGTCCAGAGAGCAGTACTTC. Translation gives CASSPPGSREQYF.

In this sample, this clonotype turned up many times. The CDR3 DNA reads as TGTGCCACCCCCCTGGCGCTAGCGGGGAGTGAAGATACGCAGTATTTT. Encoded protein: CATPLALAGSEDTQYF. The chain couples TRBV7-9 to TRBJ2-3; 9 bases fit TRBD2. V gave up 10 bases and J gave up 5 bases; unmatched junction bases: 16. The CDR3 covers 16 residues. Germline lookup yields CDR1 SEHNR and CDR2 FQNEAQ (reference sequence).

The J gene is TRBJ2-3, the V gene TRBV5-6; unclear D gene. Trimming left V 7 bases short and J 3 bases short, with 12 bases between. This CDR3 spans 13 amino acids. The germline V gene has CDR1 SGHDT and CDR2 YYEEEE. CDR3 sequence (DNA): TGTGCCAGCGGCCCCGGGTCGACAGATACGCAGTATTTT. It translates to CASGPGSTDTQYF.

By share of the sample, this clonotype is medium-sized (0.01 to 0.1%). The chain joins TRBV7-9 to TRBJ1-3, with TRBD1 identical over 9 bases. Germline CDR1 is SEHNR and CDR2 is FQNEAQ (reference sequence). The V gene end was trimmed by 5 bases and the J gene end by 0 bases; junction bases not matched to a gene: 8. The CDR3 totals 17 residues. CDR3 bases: TGTGCCAGCAGCGAGGACAGGGGCTACCCCTCTGGAAACACCATATATTTT. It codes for CASSEDRGYPSGNTIYF.

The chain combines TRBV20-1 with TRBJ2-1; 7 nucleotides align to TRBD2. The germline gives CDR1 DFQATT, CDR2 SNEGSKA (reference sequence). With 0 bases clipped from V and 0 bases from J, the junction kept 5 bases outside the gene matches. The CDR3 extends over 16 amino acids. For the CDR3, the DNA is TGCAGTGCTAGAGATTTGCGGGAGAGCTCCTACAATGAGCAGTTCTTC. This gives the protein CSARDLRESSYNEQFF.

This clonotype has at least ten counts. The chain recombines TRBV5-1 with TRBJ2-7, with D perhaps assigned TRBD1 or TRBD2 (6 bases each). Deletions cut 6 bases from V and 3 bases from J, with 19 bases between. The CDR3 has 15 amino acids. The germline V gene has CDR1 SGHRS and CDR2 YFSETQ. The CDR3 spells CASTLGGGLRYEQYF. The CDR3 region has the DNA TGCGCCAGCACCCTCGGGGGCGGGCTCCGCTACGAGCAGTACTTC.

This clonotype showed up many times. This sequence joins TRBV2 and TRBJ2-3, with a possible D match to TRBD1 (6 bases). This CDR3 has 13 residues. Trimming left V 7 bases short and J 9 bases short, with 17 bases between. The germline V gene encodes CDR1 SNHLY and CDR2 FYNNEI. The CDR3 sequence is CASTPQWDITQYF. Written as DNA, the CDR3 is TGTGCCAGCACGCCCCAGTGGGACATAACGCAGTATTTT.

CDR3 in amino acids: CSALQGDTEAFF. CDR3 DNA: TGCAGTGCTTTACAGGGGGACACTGAAGCTTTCTTT. This chain links TRBV20-1 with TRBJ1-1; the match to TRBD1 covers 8 bases. The CDR3 loop spans 12 amino acids. V lost 5 bases and J lost 3; bases outside the gene matches: 2. Germline V lookup: CDR1 DFQATT, CDR2 SNEGSKA (reference sequence).

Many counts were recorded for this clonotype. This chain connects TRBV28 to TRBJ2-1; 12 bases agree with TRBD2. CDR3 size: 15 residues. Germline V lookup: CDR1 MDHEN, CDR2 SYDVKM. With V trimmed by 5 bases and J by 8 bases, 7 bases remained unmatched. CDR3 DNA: TGTGCCAGCAGTCGCACTAGCGGGGGGTACGATGAGCAGTTCTTC. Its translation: CASSRTSGGYDEQFF.

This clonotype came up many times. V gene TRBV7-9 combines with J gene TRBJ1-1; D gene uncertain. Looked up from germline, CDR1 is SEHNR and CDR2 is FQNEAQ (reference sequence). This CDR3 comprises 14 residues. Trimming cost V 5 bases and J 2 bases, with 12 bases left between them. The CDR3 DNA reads TGTGCCAGCAGCCAACGGTTCTCAAACACTGAAGCTTTCTTT. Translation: CASSQRFSNTEAFF.

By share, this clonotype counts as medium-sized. CDR3 DNA: TGTGCCATCAGTACGGGACAGGGGGCGCGAAATTCACCCCTCCACTTT. Its protein product is CAISTGQGARNSPLHF. The rearrangement uses TRBV10-3 and TRBJ1-6, with 12 bases identical to TRBD1. This CDR3 comprises 16 residues. V dropped 5 bases and J dropped 7; count of bases not matched to a gene: 6. Per germline, CDR1 ENHRY and CDR2 SYGVKD.